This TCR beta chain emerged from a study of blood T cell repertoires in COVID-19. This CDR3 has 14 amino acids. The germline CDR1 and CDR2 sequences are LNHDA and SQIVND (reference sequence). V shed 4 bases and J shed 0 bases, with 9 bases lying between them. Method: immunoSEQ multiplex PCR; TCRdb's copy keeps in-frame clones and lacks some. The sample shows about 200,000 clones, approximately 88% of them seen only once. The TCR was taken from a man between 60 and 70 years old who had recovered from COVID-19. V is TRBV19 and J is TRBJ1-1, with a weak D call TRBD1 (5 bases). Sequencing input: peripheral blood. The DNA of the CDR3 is TGTGCCAGTAGTACAGGGAAGTTGAACACTGAAGCTTTCTTT. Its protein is CASSTGKLNTEAFF.